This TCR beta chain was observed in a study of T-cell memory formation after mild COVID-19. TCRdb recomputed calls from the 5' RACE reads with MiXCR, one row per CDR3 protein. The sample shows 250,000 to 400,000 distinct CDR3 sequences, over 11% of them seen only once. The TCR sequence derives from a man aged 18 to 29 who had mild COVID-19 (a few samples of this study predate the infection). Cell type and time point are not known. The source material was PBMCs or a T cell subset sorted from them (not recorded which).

The DNA for the CDR3 is TGCAGTGCTAGAGATCGATGGACTAGCGTGTTCGATGAGCAGTTCTTC. Translated: CSARDRWTSVFDEQFF. The genes are TRBV20-1 and TRBJ2-1; 9 bases map to TRBD2. Trimming at V came to 0 bases and at J to 8 bases, leaving 11 bases not matched to a gene. The CDR3 sequence is 16 residues long. Germline CDR1 and CDR2: DFQATT and SNEGSKA (reference sequence).